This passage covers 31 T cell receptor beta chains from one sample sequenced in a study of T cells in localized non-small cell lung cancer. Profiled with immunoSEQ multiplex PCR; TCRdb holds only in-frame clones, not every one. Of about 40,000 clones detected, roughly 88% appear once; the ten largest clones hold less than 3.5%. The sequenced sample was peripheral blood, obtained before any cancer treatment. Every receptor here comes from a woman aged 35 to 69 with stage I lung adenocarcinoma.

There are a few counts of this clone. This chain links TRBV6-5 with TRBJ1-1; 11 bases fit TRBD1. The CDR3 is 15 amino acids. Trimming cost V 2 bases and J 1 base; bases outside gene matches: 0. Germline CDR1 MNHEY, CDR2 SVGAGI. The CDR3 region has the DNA TGTGCCAGCAGTTACGGGACAGGGGGGAACACTGAAGCTTTCTTT. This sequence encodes CASSYGTGGNTEAFF.

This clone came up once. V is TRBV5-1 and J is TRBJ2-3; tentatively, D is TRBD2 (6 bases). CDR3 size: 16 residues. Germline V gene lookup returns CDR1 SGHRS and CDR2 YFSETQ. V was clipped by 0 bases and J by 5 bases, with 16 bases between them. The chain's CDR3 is CASSLGTMGWGDTQYF. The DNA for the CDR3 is TGCGCCAGCAGCTTGGGGACTATGGGGTGGGGAGATACGCAGTATTTT.

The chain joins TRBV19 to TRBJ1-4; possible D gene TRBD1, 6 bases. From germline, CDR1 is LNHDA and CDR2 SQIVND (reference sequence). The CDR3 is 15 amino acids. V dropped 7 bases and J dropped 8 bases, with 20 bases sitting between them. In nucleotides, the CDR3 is TGTGCCAGTACCGCAGGGGTTGGCACAGGGGAAAAACTGTTTTTT. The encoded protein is CASTAGVGTGEKLFF.

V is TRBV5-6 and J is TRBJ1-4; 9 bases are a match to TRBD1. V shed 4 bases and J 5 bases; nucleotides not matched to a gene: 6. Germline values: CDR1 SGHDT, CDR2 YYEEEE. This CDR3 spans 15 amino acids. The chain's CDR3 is CASSPLGQGNEKLFF. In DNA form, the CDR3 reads TGTGCCAGCAGCCCCTTGGGACAGGGCAATGAAAAACTGTTTTTT.

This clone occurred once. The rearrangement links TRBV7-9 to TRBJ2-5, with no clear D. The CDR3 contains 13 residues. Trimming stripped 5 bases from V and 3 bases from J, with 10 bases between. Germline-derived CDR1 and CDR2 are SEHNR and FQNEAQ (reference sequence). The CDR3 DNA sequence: TGTGCCAGCAGCCCTCGGCGAGAAGAGACCCAGTACTTC. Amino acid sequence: CASSPRREETQYF.

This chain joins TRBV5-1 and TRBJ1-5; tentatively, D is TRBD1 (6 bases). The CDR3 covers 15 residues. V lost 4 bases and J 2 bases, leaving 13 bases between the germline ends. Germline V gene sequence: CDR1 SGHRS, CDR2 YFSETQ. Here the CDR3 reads CASSPGEGGNQPQHF. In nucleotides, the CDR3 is TGCGCCAGCAGCCCCGGGGAGGGGGGCAATCAGCCCCAGCATTTT.

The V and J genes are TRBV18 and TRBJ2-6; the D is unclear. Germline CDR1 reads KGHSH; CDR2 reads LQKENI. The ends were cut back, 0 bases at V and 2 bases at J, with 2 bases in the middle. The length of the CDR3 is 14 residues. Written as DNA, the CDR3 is TGTGCCAGCTCACCACCCGCTGGGGCCAACGTCCTGACTTTC. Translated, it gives CASSPPAGANVLTF.

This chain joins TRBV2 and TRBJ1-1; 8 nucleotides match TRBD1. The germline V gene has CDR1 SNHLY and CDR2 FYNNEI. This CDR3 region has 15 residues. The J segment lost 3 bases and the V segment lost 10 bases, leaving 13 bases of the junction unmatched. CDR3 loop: CATVGTGGTDTEAFF. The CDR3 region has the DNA TGTGCCACCGTGGGGACAGGAGGTACCGACACTGAAGCTTTCTTT.

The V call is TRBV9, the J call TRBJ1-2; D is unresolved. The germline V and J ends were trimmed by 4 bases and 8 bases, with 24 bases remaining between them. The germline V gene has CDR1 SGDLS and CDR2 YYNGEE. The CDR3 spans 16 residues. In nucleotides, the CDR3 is TGTGCCAGCAGCCGTAGCGGAAAAGGGCATCTGGGCGGCTACACCTTC. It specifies CASSRSGKGHLGGYTF.

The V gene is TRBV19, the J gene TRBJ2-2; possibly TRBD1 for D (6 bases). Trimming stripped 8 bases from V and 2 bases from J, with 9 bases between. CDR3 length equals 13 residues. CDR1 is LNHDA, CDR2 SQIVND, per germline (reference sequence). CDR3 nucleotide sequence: TGTGCCAGTGCAGGGGCAAACACCGGGGAGCTGTTTTTT. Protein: CASAGANTGELFF.

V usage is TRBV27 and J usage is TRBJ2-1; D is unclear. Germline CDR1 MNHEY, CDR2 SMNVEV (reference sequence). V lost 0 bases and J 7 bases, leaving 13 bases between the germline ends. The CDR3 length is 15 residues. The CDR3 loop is CASSLSNWVGNEQFF. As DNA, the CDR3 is TGTGCCAGCAGTTTATCGAACTGGGTAGGGAATGAGCAGTTCTTC.

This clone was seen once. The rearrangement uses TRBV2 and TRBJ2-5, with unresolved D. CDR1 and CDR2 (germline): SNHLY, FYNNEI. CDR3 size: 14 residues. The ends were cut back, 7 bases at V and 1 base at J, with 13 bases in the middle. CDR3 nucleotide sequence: TGTGCCAGCACGGGTTTAATTTTCCAAGAGACCCAGTACTTC. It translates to CASTGLIFQETQYF.

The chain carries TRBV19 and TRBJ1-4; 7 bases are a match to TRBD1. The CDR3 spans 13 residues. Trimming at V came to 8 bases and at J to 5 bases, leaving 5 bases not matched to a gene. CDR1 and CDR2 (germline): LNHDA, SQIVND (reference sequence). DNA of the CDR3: TGTGCCAGTTTCGGGACAGAGAATGAAAAACTGTTTTTT. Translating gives CASFGTENEKLFF.

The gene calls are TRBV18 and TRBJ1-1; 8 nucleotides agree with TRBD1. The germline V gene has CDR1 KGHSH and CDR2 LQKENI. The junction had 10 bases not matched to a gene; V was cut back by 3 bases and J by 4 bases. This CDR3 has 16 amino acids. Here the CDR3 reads CASSPMGQVRGTEAFF. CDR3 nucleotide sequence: TGTGCCAGCTCACCCATGGGACAGGTTCGGGGCACTGAAGCTTTCTTT. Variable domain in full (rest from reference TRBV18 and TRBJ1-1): NAGVMQNPRHLVRRRGQEARLRCSPMKGHSHVYWYRQLPEEGLKFMVYLQKENIIDESGMPKERFSAEFPKEGPSILRIQQVVRGDSAAYFCASSPMGQVRGTEAFFGQGTRLTVV.

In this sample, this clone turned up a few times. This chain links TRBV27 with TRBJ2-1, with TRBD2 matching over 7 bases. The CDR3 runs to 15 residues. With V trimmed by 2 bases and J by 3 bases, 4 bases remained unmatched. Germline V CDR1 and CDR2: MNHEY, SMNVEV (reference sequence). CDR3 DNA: TGTGCCAGCAGTTTAGGGGGGGGGTACTACAATGAGCAGTTCTTC. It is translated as CASSLGGGYYNEQFF.

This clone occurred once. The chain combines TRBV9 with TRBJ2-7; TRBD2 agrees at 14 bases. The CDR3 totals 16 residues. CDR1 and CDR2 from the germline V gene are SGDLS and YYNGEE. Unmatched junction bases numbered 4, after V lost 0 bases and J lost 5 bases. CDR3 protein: CASSVGEGLAGDEQYF. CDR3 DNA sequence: TGTGCCAGCAGCGTAGGGGAGGGACTAGCGGGAGACGAGCAGTACTTC. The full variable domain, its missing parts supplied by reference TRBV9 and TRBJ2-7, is DSGVTQTPKHLITATGQRVTLRCSPRSGDLSVYWYQQSLDQGLQFLIQYYNGEERAKGNILERFSAQQFPDLHSELNLSSLELGDSALYFCASSVGEGLAGDEQYFGPGTRLTVT.

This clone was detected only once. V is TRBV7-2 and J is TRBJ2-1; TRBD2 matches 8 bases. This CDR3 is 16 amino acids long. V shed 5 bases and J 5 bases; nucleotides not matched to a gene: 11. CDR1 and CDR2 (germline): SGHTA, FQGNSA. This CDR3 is CASSPRRREAHNEQFF. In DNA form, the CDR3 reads TGTGCCAGCAGCCCCAGGAGGCGGGAGGCCCACAATGAGCAGTTCTTC.

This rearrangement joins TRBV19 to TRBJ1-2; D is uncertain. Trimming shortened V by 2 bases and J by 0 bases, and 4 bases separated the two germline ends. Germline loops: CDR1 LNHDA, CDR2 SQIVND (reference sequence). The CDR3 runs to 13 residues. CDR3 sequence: CASSISTNYGYTF. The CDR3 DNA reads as TGTGCCAGTAGTATATCTACTAACTATGGCTACACCTTC.

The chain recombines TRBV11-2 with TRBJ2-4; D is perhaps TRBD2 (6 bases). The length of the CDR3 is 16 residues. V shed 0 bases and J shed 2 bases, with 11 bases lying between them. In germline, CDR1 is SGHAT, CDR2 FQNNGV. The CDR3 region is CASSLEQGLSKNIQYF. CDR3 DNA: TGTGCCAGCAGCTTAGAGCAGGGACTTTCCAAAAACATTCAGTACTTC.

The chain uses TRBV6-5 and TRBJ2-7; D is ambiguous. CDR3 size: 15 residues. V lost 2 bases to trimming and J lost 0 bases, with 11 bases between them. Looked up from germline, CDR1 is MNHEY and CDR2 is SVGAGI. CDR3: CASSYDPVTSYEQYF. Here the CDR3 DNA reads TGTGCCAGCAGTTACGACCCCGTAACCTCCTACGAGCAGTACTTC.

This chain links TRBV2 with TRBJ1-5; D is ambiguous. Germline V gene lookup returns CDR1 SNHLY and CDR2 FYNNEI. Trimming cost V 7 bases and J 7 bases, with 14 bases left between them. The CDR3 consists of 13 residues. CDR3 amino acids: CASTRRGDQPQHF. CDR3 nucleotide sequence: TGTGCCAGCACCCGGCGGGGAGACCAGCCCCAGCATTTT.

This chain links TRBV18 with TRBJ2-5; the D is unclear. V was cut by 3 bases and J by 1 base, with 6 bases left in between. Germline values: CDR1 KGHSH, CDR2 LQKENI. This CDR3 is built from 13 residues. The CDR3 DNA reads TGTGCCAGCTCACCGGGAACCCAAGAGACCCAGTACTTC. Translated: CASSPGTQETQYF.

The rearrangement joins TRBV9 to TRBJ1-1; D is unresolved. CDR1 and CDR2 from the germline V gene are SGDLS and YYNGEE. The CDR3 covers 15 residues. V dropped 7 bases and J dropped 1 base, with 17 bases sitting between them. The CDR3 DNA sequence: TGTGCCAGCGGTAACGGGTACGGAAAGAACACTGAAGCTTTCTTT. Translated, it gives CASGNGYGKNTEAFF.

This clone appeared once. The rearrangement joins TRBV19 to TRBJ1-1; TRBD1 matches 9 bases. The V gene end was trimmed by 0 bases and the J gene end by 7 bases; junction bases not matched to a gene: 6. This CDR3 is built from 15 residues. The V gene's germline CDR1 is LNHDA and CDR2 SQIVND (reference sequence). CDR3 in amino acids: CASSIDPRTGDEAFF. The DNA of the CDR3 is TGTGCCAGTAGTATAGATCCGAGGACAGGGGATGAAGCTTTCTTT.

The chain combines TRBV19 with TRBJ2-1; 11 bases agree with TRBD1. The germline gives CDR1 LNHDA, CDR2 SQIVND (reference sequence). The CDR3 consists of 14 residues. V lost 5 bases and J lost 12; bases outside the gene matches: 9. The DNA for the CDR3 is TGTGCCAGTAGTCCGAGCGGGACAGGGGGATCGCAGTTCTTC. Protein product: CASSPSGTGGSQFF.

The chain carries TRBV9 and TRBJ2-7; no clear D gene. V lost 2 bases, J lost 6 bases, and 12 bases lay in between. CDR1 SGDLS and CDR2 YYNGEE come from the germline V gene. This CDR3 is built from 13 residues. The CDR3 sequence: CASSVIGSGEQYF. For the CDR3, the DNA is TGTGCCAGCAGCGTTATAGGGTCAGGCGAGCAGTACTTC.

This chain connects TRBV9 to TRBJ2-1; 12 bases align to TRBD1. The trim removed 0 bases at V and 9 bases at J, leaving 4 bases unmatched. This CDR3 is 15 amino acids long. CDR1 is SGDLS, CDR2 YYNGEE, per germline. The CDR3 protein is CASSVEGQGAGEQFF. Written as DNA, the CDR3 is TGTGCCAGCAGCGTAGAGGGACAGGGGGCAGGTGAGCAGTTCTTC.

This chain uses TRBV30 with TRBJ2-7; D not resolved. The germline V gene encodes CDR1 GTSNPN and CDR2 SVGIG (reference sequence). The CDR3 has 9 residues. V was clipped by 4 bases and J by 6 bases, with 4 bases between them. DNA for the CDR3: TGTGCCTGGAAATCCGAGCAGTACTTC. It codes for CAWKSEQYF.

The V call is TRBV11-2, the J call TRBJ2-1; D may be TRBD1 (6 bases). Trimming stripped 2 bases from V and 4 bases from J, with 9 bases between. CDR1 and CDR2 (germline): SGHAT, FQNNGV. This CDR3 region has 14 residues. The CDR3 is CASSLTGYYNEQFF. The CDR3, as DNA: TGTGCCAGCAGCTTAACAGGGTATTACAATGAGCAGTTCTTC.

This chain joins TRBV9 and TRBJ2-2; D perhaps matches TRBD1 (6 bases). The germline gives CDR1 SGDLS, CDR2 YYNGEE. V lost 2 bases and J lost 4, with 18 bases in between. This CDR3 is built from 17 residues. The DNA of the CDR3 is TGTGCCAGCAGCGTCCCCCTGACAGGAGGCACCACCGGGGAGCTGTTTTTT. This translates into CASSVPLTGGTTGELFF.

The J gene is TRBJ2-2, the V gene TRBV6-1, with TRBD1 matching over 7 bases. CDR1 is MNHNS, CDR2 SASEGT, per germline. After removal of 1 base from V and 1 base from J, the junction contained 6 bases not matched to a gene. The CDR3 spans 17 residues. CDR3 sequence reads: CASSEGPTGWNTGELFF. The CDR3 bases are TGTGCCAGCAGTGAAGGCCCGACAGGGTGGAACACCGGGGAGCTGTTTTTT.